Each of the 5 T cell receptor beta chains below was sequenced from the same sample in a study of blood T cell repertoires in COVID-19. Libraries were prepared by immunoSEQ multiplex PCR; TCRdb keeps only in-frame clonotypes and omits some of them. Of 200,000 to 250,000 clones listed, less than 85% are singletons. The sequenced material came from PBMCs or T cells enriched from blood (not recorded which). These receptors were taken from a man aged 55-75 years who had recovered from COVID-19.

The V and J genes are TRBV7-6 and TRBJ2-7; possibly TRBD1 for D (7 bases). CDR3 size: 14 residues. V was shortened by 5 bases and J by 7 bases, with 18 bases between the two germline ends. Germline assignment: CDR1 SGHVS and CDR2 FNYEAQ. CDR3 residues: CASSPEEGAGEQYF. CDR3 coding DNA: TGTGCCAGCAGCCCAGAGGAGGGGGCGGGGGAGCAGTACTTC.

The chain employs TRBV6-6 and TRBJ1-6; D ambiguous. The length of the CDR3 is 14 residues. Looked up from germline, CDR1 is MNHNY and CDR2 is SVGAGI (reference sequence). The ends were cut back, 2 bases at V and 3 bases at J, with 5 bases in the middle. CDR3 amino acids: CASSYNSYNSPLHF. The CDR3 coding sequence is TGTGCCAGCAGTTACAACAGCTATAATTCACCCCTCCACTTT.

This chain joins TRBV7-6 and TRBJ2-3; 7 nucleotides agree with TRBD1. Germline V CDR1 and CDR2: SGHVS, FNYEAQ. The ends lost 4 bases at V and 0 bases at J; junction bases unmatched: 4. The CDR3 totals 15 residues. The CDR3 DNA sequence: TGTGCCAGCAGCTCGGACAGGACTAGCACAGATACGCAGTATTTT. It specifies CASSSDRTSTDTQYF. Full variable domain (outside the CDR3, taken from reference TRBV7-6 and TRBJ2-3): GAGVSQSPRYKVTKRGQDVALRCDPISGHVSLYWYRQALGQGPEFLTYFNYEAQQDKSGLPNDRFSAERPEGSISTLTIQRTEQRDSAMYRCASSSDRTSTDTQYFGPGTRLTVL.

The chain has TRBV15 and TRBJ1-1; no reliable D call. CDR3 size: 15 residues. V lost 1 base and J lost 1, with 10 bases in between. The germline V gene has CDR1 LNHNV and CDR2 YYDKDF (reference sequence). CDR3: CATSRGVSGNTEAFF. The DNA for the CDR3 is TGTGCCACCAGCAGAGGGGTTTCAGGGAACACTGAAGCTTTCTTT.

The CDR3 DNA is TGCGCCAGCAGTCAGGACAGGGCTAATGGCTACACCTTC. Translating it yields CASSQDRANGYTF. This rearrangement joins TRBV10-1 to TRBJ1-2, with TRBD1 matching 8 bases. The CDR3 spans 13 residues. CDR1 and CDR2 (germline): WNHNN, SYGVQD (reference sequence). Germline trimming cut 5 bases from V and 6 bases from J; bases unmatched to any gene: 5.